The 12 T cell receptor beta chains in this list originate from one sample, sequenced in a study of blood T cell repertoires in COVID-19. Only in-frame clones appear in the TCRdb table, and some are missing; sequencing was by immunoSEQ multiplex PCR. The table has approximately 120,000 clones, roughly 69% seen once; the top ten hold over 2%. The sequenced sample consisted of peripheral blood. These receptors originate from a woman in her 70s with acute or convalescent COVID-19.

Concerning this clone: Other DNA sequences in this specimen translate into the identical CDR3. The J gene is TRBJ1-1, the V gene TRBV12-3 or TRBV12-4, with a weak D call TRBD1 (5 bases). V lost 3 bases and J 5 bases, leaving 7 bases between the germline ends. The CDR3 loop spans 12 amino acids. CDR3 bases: TGTGCCAGCAGTTTCAGGGCAACTGAAGCTTTCTTT. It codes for CASSFRATEAFF.

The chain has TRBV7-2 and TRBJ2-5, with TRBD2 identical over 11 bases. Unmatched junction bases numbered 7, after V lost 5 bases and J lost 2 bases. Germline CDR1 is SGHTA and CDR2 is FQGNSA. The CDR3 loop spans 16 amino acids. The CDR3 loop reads CASSPLAGGKQETQYF. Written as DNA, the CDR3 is TGTGCCAGCAGCCCCTTAGCGGGGGGGAAACAAGAGACCCAGTACTTC.

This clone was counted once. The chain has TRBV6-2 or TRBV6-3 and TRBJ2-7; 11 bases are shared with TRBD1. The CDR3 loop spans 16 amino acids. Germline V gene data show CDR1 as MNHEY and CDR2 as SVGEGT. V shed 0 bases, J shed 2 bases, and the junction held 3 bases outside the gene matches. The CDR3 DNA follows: TGTGCCAGCAGTTACTCGAGGGACAGGGGGGCCTACGAGCAGTACTTC. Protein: CASSYSRDRGAYEQYF.

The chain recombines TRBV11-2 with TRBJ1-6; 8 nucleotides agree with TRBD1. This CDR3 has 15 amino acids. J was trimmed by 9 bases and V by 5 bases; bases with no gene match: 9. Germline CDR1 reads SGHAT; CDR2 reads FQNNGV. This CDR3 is CASSSTGGGGSPLHF. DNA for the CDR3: TGTGCCAGCAGCAGTACAGGGGGTGGAGGTTCACCCCTCCACTTT.

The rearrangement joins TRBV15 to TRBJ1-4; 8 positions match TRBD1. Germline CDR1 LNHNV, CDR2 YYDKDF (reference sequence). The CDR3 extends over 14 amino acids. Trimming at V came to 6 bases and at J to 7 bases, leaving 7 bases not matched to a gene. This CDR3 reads CATRGTGGAEKLFF. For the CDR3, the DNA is TGTGCCACCAGAGGCACAGGGGGAGCTGAAAAACTGTTTTTT.

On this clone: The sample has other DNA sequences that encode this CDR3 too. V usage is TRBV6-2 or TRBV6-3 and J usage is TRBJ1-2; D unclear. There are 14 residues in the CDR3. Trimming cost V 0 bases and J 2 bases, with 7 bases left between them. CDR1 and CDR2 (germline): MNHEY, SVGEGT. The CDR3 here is CASSYSGRNYGYTF. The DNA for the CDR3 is TGTGCCAGCAGTTACTCGGGCAGAAACTATGGCTACACCTTC.

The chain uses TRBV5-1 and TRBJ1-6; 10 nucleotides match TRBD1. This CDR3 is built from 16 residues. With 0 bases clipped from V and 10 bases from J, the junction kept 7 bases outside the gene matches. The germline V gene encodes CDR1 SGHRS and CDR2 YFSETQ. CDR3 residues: CASSLAEGTGVSPLHF. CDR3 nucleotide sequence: TGCGCCAGCAGCTTGGCCGAGGGGACAGGGGTATCACCCCTCCACTTT.

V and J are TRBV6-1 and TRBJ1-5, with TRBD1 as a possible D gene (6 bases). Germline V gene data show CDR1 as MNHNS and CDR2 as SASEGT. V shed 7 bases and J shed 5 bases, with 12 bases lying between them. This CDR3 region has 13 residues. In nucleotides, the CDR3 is TGTGCCAGCACCTTGGGACAAGATCAGCCCCAGCATTTT. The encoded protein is CASTLGQDQPQHF.

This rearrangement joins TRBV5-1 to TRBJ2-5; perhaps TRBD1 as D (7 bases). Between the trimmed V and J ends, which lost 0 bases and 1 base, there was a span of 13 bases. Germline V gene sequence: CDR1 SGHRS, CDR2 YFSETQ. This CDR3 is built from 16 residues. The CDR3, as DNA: TGCGCCAGCAGCTTGGAAAACAGGGGAGGCCAAGAGACCCAGTACTTC. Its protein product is CASSLENRGGQETQYF.

The DNA for the CDR3 is TGTGCCAGCAGCCCCGGACTAGCGGCGAACACCGGGGAGCTGTTTTTT. It translates to CASSPGLAANTGELFF. The chain links TRBV13 to TRBJ2-2; TRBD2 aligns across 10 bases. Germline lookup yields CDR1 PRHDT and CDR2 FYEKMQ (reference sequence). The CDR3 is 16 residues long. The trim removed 5 bases at V and 0 bases at J, leaving 3 bases unmatched.

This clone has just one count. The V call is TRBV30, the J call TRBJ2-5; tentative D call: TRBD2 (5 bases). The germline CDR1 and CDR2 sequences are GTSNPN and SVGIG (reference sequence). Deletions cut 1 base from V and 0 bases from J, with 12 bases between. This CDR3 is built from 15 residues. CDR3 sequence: CAWSAAWENQETQYF. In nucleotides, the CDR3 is TGTGCCTGGAGTGCGGCGTGGGAGAACCAAGAGACCCAGTACTTC.

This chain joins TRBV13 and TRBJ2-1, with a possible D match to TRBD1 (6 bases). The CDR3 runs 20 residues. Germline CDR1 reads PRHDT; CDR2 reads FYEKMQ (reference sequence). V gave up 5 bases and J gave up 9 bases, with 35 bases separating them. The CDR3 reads CASSPRRDKALWGTRGEQFF. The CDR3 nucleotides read TGTGCCAGCAGCCCCCGCCGGGACAAAGCCCTCTGGGGTACTCGGGGTGAGCAGTTCTTC.